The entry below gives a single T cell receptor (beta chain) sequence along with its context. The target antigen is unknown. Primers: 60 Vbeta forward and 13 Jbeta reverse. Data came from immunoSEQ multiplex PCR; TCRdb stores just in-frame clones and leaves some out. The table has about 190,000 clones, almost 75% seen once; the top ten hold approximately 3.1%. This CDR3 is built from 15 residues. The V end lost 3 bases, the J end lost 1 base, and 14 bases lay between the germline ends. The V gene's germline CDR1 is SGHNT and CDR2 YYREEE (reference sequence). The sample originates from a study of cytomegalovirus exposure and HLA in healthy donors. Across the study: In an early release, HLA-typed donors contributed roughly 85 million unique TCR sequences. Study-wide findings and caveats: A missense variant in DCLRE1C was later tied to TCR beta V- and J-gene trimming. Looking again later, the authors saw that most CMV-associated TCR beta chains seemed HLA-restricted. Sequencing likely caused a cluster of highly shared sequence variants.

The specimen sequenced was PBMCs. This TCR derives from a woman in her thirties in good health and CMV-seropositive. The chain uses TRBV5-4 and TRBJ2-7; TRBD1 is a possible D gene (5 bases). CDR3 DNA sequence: TGTGCCAGCAGCTCCCTGGGGCCTCAGTCCTACGAGCAGTACTTC. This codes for CASSSLGPQSYEQYF.